Here is one T cell receptor beta chain with its context. The CDR3 is made up of 12 amino acids. The ends were cut back, 7 bases at V and 7 bases at J, with 13 bases in the middle. The germline CDR1 and CDR2 sequences are MNHNS and SASEGT. This entry comes from a study of technical replicates of blood from four donors. Clones were sequenced by immunoSEQ multiplex PCR, and TCRdb holds only the in-frame ones, with some missing. The table records roughly 50,000 clones, roughly 96% of them present only once. The rearrangement joins TRBV6-1 to TRBJ1-2; a possible D gene is TRBD1 (5 bases). The TCR was taken from a human donor in good health. Some clones in this sample may be carry-over from other donors' samples. Input material: PBMCs. The CDR3 here is CASTPAGIGYTF. CDR3 DNA sequence: TGTGCCAGCACCCCAGCAGGGATTGGCTACACCTTC.